The 32 T cell receptor beta chains presented below share a single source sample, sequenced in a study of T-cell reconstitution after alpha-beta-depleted transplantation in children. Preparation of the TCRbeta library used unique molecular identifiers. TCRdb itself ran the PCR reads through MiXCR, one entry per CDR3 protein. The sample holds 550,000 to 800,000 distinct CDR3 sequences, around 13% seen once. This specimen consisted of PBMCs, obtained before TCRalphabeta/CD19-depleted stem cell transplant. The receptors come from a girl aged 2 to 9 with congenital amegakaryocytic thrombocytopenia, due to receive a stem cell transplant.

This clonotype has more than one count but fewer than ten. The rearrangement uses TRBV20-1 and TRBJ2-7; 7 positions agree with TRBD2. The CDR3 is 15 residues long. Germline trimming cut 0 bases from V and 4 bases from J; bases unmatched to any gene: 9. In germline, CDR1 is DFQATT, CDR2 SNEGSKA (reference sequence). CDR3 DNA sequence: TGCAGTGCTAGAGACTCGAGCGGGGCTGAGTACGAGCAGTACTTC. This gives the protein CSARDSSGAEYEQYF.

Only a few counts were recorded for this clonotype. The chain employs TRBV20-1 and TRBJ2-7, with 10 bases identical to TRBD2. The germline V gene has CDR1 DFQATT and CDR2 SNEGSKA (reference sequence). The CDR3 is 14 residues long. Trimming took 2 bases from V and 6 from J; bases not matched to a gene: 7. CDR3 sequence: CSARLAGVLSEQYF. For the CDR3, the DNA is TGCAGTGCTAGACTAGCGGGAGTCCTTAGCGAGCAGTACTTC.

This clonotype was picked up many times. The J gene is TRBJ2-7, the V gene TRBV29-1; TRBD2 is a possible D gene (6 bases). Trimming left V 6 bases short and J 2 bases short, with 14 bases between. This CDR3 has 13 amino acids. Germline loops: CDR1 SQVTM, CDR2 ANQGSEA. In DNA, the CDR3 is TGCAGCGTGGCGCGGGACCCTACCTACGAGCAGTACTTC. Amino acids: CSVARDPTYEQYF.

About this clonotype itself: The junction does not match germline at one end; this may be a read error. The rearrangement links TRBV5-1 to TRBJ2-1; 11 bases map to TRBD2. The germline V gene encodes CDR1 SGHRS and CDR2 YFSETQ. The CDR3 length is 16 residues. The CDR3: CANSLVTSGMLGEQFF. CDR3 sequence (DNA): TGCGCCAACAGCTTGGTGACTAGCGGGATGCTAGGGGAGCAGTTCTTC.

This clonotype was recorded many times. The chain combines TRBV5-1 with TRBJ2-6, with D possibly matching TRBD2 (5 bases). Between the trimmed V and J ends, which lost 4 bases and 3 bases, there was a span of 8 bases. CDR3 size: 14 residues. CDR1 is SGHRS, CDR2 YFSETQ, per germline. The CDR3 nucleotides are TGCGCCAGCAGCACTAGTTTTGGGGCCAACGTCCTGACTTTC. Translating it yields CASSTSFGANVLTF.

The chain carries TRBV5-6 and TRBJ2-7, with a possible D match to TRBD2 (6 bases). Trimming pared 3 bases from V and 2 bases from J, leaving 15 bases between. The CDR3 totals 15 residues. Per germline, CDR1 SGHDT and CDR2 YYEEEE. The chain's CDR3 is CASSYVAEWAYEQYF. The CDR3 DNA is TGTGCCAGCAGCTATGTAGCGGAGTGGGCCTACGAGCAGTACTTC.

This clonotype has at least ten counts. The gene calls are TRBV20-1 and TRBJ2-1, with D perhaps TRBD2 (6 bases). V dropped 6 bases and J dropped 0 bases, with 15 bases sitting between them. There are 15 residues in the CDR3. Germline values: CDR1 DFQATT, CDR2 SNEGSKA (reference sequence). The CDR3 region is CSARTGDSSYNEQFF. In DNA form, the CDR3 reads TGCAGTGCCCGAACGGGGGATAGCTCCTACAATGAGCAGTTCTTC.

This clonotype was detected ten times or more. This rearrangement joins TRBV3-1 to TRBJ2-5; possible D gene TRBD2, 5 bases. CDR1 and CDR2 (germline): LGHDT, YNNKEL (reference sequence). The CDR3 covers 15 residues. Trimming took off 4 bases at V and 1 base at J, with 13 bases between the two ends. CDR3 residues: CASSRYTSFQETQYF. The CDR3 bases are TGTGCCAGCAGCCGTTACACTAGTTTCCAAGAGACCCAGTACTTC.

This clonotype showed up many times. V and J are TRBV5-5 and TRBJ2-1; 7 nucleotides align to TRBD2. CDR3 length: 15 amino acids. Trimming cost V 4 bases and J 5 bases; bases outside gene matches: 9. Looked up from germline, CDR1 is SGHKS and CDR2 is YYEKEE (reference sequence). For the CDR3, the DNA is TGTGCCAGCAGCCCGGGACTACTCCTCAACAATGAGCAGTTCTTC. Protein sequence: CASSPGLLLNNEQFF.

A single count supports this clonotype. V and J are TRBV20-1 and TRBJ1-1; D is undetermined. The V gene lost 6 bases and the J gene lost 6 bases, with 32 bases spanning the gap. The CDR3 totals 18 residues. Germline values: CDR1 DFQATT, CDR2 SNEGSKA (reference sequence). The CDR3 DNA sequence: TGCAGTGCCCGCGAGTTCGAAGGGCACACTGTACGAAACGCTGAAGCTTTCTTT. Translated, it gives CSAREFEGHTVRNAEAFF.

This clonotype turned up a few times. The J gene is TRBJ2-1, the V gene TRBV12-3 or TRBV12-4, with 9 bases identical to TRBD2. The CDR3 length is 15 residues. V lost 2 bases to trimming and J lost 5 bases; unmatched junction nucleotides: 4. CDR3: CASSLLAGANNEQFF. The CDR3 bases are TGTGCCAGCAGTTTATTAGCGGGAGCCAACAATGAGCAGTTCTTC.

There are a few counts of this clonotype. The chain joins TRBV28 to TRBJ2-1; D is perhaps TRBD1 (6 bases). The CDR3 has 17 amino acids. Germline V gene sequence: CDR1 MDHEN, CDR2 SYDVKM. Trimming removed 3 bases at V and 7 bases at J, with 22 bases between. The chain's CDR3 is CASSFSGASALANEQFF. The CDR3 nucleotides read TGTGCCAGCAGTTTCTCAGGGGCGAGCGCCCTTGCTAATGAGCAGTTCTTC. Complete variable domain (other parts from reference TRBV28 and TRBJ2-1): DVKVTQSSRYLVKRTGEKVFLECVQDMDHENMFWYRQDPGLGLRLIYFSYDVKMKEKGDIPEGYSVSREKKERFSLILESASTNQTSMYLCASSFSGASALANEQFFGPGTRLTVL.

This clonotype occurred many times. CDR3 in DNA: TGCAGTGCAACCTGGCTAGCGGCCCGAGATACGCAGTATTTT. Amino acids: CSATWLAARDTQYF. The rearrangement uses TRBV20-1 and TRBJ2-3; 7 nucleotides match TRBD2. Germline V CDR1 and CDR2: DFQATT, SNEGSKA (reference sequence). With V trimmed by 6 bases and J by 5 bases, 11 bases remained unmatched. The CDR3 consists of 14 residues.

This clonotype was observed a few times. The V call is TRBV6-5, the J call TRBJ2-7, with 8 bases that match TRBD1. The CDR3 consists of 18 residues. Germline V gene sequence: CDR1 MNHEY, CDR2 SVGAGI. Trimming at V came to 0 bases and at J to 2 bases, leaving 12 bases not matched to a gene. This chain's CDR3 is CASSYSTGSDRVPYEQYF. The CDR3 DNA is TGTGCCAGCAGTTACTCAACCGGATCGGACAGGGTCCCCTACGAGCAGTACTTC.

In its sample, this clonotype was seen a few times. The chain recombines TRBV3-1 with TRBJ2-3; D remains unclear. CDR1 is LGHDT and CDR2 is YNNKEL in the germline V gene (reference sequence). CDR3 length equals 16 residues. V was clipped by 3 bases and J by 6 bases, with 19 bases between them. The CDR3 spells CASSQRRYPPRDTQYF. The CDR3 DNA reads as TGTGCCAGCAGCCAGAGAAGGTACCCCCCTCGGGATACGCAGTATTTT.

Only a few counts were recorded for this clonotype. V gene TRBV16 combines with J gene TRBJ1-2; D is ambiguous. Germline V gene data show CDR1 as KGHSY and CDR2 as FQNENV. Trimming shortened V by 1 base and J by 3 bases, and 12 bases separated the two germline ends. The CDR3 is 15 residues long. The CDR3 reads CASSQFTVAHYGYTF. CDR3 coding DNA: TGTGCCAGCAGCCAATTTACCGTCGCGCACTATGGCTACACCTTC.

This clonotype showed up just a few times. The chain recombines TRBV25-1 with TRBJ2-6; 7 bases line up with TRBD2. The J segment lost 3 bases and the V segment lost 8 bases, leaving 7 bases of the junction unmatched. Germline V gives CDR1 MGHDK, CDR2 SYGVNS. The CDR3 spans 15 residues. The CDR3: CASQWGGGGANVLTF. Written as DNA, the CDR3 is TGTGCCAGCCAGTGGGGGGGTGGTGGGGCCAACGTCCTGACTTTC. The full variable domain, in which reference TRBV25-1 and TRBJ2-6 provide the parts outside the CDR3, is EADIYQTPRYLVIGTGKKITLECSQTMGHDKMYWYQQDPGMELHLIHYSYGVNSTEKGDLSSESTVSRIRTEHFPLTLESARPSHTSQYLCASQWGGGGANVLTFGAGSRLTVL.

This clonotype has just one count. V is TRBV7-8 and J is TRBJ2-7; D gene ambiguous. The CDR3 contains 12 residues. The ends were cut back, 5 bases at V and 4 bases at J, with 9 bases in the middle. CDR1 is SGHVS and CDR2 is FQNEAQ in the germline V gene. CDR3 sequence: CASSDFSYEQYF. The DNA of the CDR3 is TGTGCCAGCAGCGATTTCAGTTACGAGCAGTACTTC.

The J gene is TRBJ2-3, the V gene TRBV20-1, with D maybe TRBD1 (6 bases). The CDR3 is 14 amino acids. Germline CDR1 reads DFQATT; CDR2 reads SNEGSKA (reference sequence). Trimming took 4 bases from V and 2 from J, leaving 13 bases between them. CDR3 region: CSATRQVATDTQYF. For the CDR3, the DNA is TGCAGTGCTACCCGACAGGTAGCCACAGATACGCAGTATTTT.

This clonotype appeared a few times. The chain links TRBV5-6 to TRBJ2-7, with D maybe TRBD1 (6 bases). CDR3 size: 15 residues. V was cut by 3 bases and J by 0 bases, with 13 bases left in between. CDR1 is SGHDT and CDR2 is YYEEEE in the germline V gene. Written as DNA, the CDR3 is TGTGCCAGCAGCTCGGACCGGGACAACTCCTACGAGCAGTACTTC. It translates to CASSSDRDNSYEQYF.

This clonotype was picked up many times. This chain uses TRBV20-1 with TRBJ2-2; tentative D call: TRBD2 (5 bases). The V end was cut by 2 bases, the J end by 4 bases, with 11 bases between. Germline CDR1 DFQATT, CDR2 SNEGSKA (reference sequence). The CDR3 extends over 14 amino acids. The CDR3: CSARRASRTGELFF. The DNA of the CDR3 is TGCAGTGCTAGAAGGGCTAGCCGCACCGGGGAGCTGTTTTTT.

Only a few counts were recorded for this clonotype. This sequence joins TRBV5-1 and TRBJ2-1; 13 nucleotides agree with TRBD2. The length of the CDR3 is 15 residues. From germline, CDR1 is SGHRS and CDR2 YFSETQ. V lost 2 bases to trimming and J lost 9 bases; unmatched junction nucleotides: 5. DNA for the CDR3: TGCGCCAGCAGCTTCGGACTAGCGGGAGTCGGTGAGCAGTTCTTC. Translation gives CASSFGLAGVGEQFF.

This clonotype was seen a single time. The V call is TRBV6-1, the J call TRBJ2-3; D is undetermined. Germline V gene sequence: CDR1 MNHNS, CDR2 SASEGT. The CDR3 runs to 13 residues. Trimming cost V 8 bases and J 0 bases, with 9 bases left between them. DNA for the CDR3: TGTGCCAGCTGTCCAACTAGCACAGATACGCAGTATTTT. It translates to CASCPTSTDTQYF.

This clonotype was counted at least ten times. This CDR3 is CSVDGGQGKFYEQYF. CDR3 in DNA: TGCAGCGTTGATGGAGGACAGGGGAAGTTCTACGAGCAGTACTTC. The rearrangement links TRBV29-1 to TRBJ2-7, with 9 bases lining up with TRBD1. Germline CDR1 and CDR2: SQVTM and ANQGSEA. Trimming cost V 3 bases and J 3 bases; bases outside gene matches: 9. The CDR3 is 15 amino acids.

This clonotype was counted only a few times. V and J are TRBV20-1 and TRBJ2-7, with 10 bases aligning to TRBD2. The germline V gene has CDR1 DFQATT and CDR2 SNEGSKA (reference sequence). This CDR3 spans 13 amino acids. With V trimmed by 6 bases and J by 6 bases, 8 bases remained unmatched. In nucleotides, the CDR3 is TGCAGTGCCATAACTAGCGGGAAAGGCGAGCAGTACTTC. Its protein product is CSAITSGKGEQYF.

This clonotype was found many times. The J gene is TRBJ1-4, the V gene TRBV10-3, with 8 bases aligning to TRBD1. This CDR3 spans 15 amino acids. Per the germline V gene, CDR1 is ENHRY and CDR2 is SYGVKD. The ends lost 3 bases at V and 8 bases at J; junction bases unmatched: 8. DNA for the CDR3: TGTGCCATCAGTGAATACAGGGGGAAAGAGGAAAAACTGTTTTTT. This sequence encodes CAISEYRGKEEKLFF.

This clonotype was seen repeatedly, ten times or more. The V gene is TRBV5-1, the J gene TRBJ2-5, with no clear D. The germline V gene encodes CDR1 SGHRS and CDR2 YFSETQ. Trimming removed 2 bases from V and 1 base from J, with 6 bases in between. CDR3 length: 13 residues. CDR3: CASSFGTQETQYF. DNA for the CDR3: TGCGCCAGCAGCTTCGGTACCCAAGAGACCCAGTACTTC.

This clonotype was detected many times. The chain recombines TRBV27 with TRBJ2-7, with D hard to call. CDR3 size: 13 residues. Germline V gene data show CDR1 as MNHEY and CDR2 as SMNVEV (reference sequence). V lost 3 bases, J lost 5 bases, and 11 bases lay in between. In nucleotides, the CDR3 is TGTGCCAGCAGTTTCGTGGGCGCGAACGAGCAGTACTTC. Translating it yields CASSFVGANEQYF.

V gene TRBV20-1 combines with J gene TRBJ2-5, with D unresolved. The CDR3 is 11 residues long. Trimming removed 6 bases from V and 5 bases from J, with 10 bases in between. In germline, CDR1 is DFQATT, CDR2 SNEGSKA (reference sequence). The DNA of the CDR3 is TGCAGTGCCGCCATCTGGGAGACCCAGTACTTC. It translates to CSAAIWETQYF.

Ten or more counts support this clonotype. The rearrangement links TRBV7-3 to TRBJ2-1; 9 bases are a match to TRBD2. CDR3 size: 15 residues. J was trimmed by 8 bases and V by 1 base; bases with no gene match: 6. The germline gives CDR1 SGHTA, CDR2 FQGTGA. CDR3 in amino acids: CASSLKASGMDEQFF. The CDR3 DNA follows: TGTGCCAGCAGCTTAAAGGCTAGCGGGATGGATGAGCAGTTCTTC.

This clonotype was observed at least ten times. The chain carries TRBV12-3 or TRBV12-4 and TRBJ2-1; the match to TRBD2 covers 14 bases. Trimming cost V 1 base and J 4 bases; bases outside gene matches: 3. This CDR3 is 17 amino acids long. CDR3 amino acids: CASSLGGLAGVYNEQFF. CDR3 bases: TGTGCCAGCAGTTTAGGGGGACTAGCGGGAGTGTACAATGAGCAGTTCTTC.

This clonotype was seen more than once but under ten times. V gene TRBV18 combines with J gene TRBJ2-3; tentatively, D is TRBD1 or TRBD2 (5 bases each). V was clipped by 0 bases and J by 1 base, with 14 bases between them. The CDR3 sequence is 17 residues long. CDR1 and CDR2 from the germline V gene are KGHSH and LQKENI. In DNA form, the CDR3 reads TGTGCCAGCTCACCACCGGACGGGGCCGCGGGCACAGATACGCAGTATTTT. This gives the protein CASSPPDGAAGTDTQYF.